The present TCR beta chain was sequenced within a study of cytomegalovirus exposure and HLA in healthy donors. Study at large: There were a few hundred genotyped donors. Of these, 75% to 90% fell in the genetic ancestry cluster associated with self-reported Caucasian donors. Notes on the study in general: There were a few CMV-associated chains whose specificity for CMV antigens was confirmed in vitro. According to an earlier analysis, most TCR beta V segments yielded productive rearrangements about 87% or about 30% of the time. HLA restriction was apparent for most CMV-associated TCR beta chains in a later analysis.

PCR involved 60 Vbeta and 13 Jbeta primers. Sequencing was performed with immunoSEQ multiplex PCR; in TCRdb, only in-frame clones are kept and a portion is missing. Of 150,000 to 200,000 clones detected, around 84% appear once; the ten largest clones hold roughly 2.2%. The CDR3 length is 13 residues. V was cut by 4 bases and J by 4 bases, with 8 bases left in between. The germline gives CDR1 MGHRA, CDR2 YSYEKL. Comments on this clone: Its antigen is currently unknown.

V gene TRBV4-1 combines with J gene TRBJ1-5; no definite D call. The material sequenced was PBMCs. The TCR comes from a man between 18 and 29 years old in good health and CMV-seropositive. CDR3: CASSLDGNQPQHF. CDR3 bases: TGCGCCAGCAGCCTCGACGGGAATCAGCCCCAGCATTTT.